This T cell receptor beta chain was sequenced during a study of monozygotic twins with inflammatory bowel disease. From the 5' RACE reads, TCRdb lists one entry per CDR3 protein and no DNA. The repertoire table contains roughly 200,000 distinct CDR3 sequences. CDR3 size: 12 residues. Study results and caveats: T cell subtypes that differed could not be told apart. Fewer shared clonotypes with others were found in IBD patients than in healthy twins, especially with disease activity.

Note on this clonotype: The antigen remains undetermined.

Sequencing input: blood. This TCR was recovered from a human donor with ulcerative colitis or Crohn's disease, or a healthy co-twin of an affected twin (not recorded which). The rearrangement joins TRBV12-3 or TRBV12-4 to TRBJ1-1; TCRdb proposes TRBD1, but this gene call is untestable without DNA. CDR3 residues: CASSPQGQKAFF.